A single sample is the source of the 10 T cell receptor beta chains below, sequenced in a study of T-cell reconstitution after alpha-beta-depleted transplantation in children. Unique molecular identifiers were built into the TCRbeta library. TCRdb reprocessed the PCR reads with MiXCR, giving one entry per CDR3 protein. The sample contains about 260,000 distinct CDR3 sequences, roughly 12% of which appear only once. The starting material was peripheral blood, obtained 180 days after TCRalphabeta/CD19-depleted stem cell transplant. Receptor source: a male patient aged 2 to 10 who had a stem cell transplant for chronic granulomatous disease, so the T cells may come from the graft donor.

This clonotype was recorded at least ten times. This chain links TRBV4-1 with TRBJ2-4; a weak D match, TRBD1 (5 bases). V lost 4 bases, J lost 10 bases, and 8 bases lay in between. CDR1 MGHRA and CDR2 YSYEKL come from the germline V gene. This CDR3 comprises 11 residues. This CDR3 reads CASSLQGIQYF. CDR3 in DNA: TGCGCCAGCAGCCTTCAGGGAATTCAGTACTTC.

This clonotype came up once. This sequence may be a read error, since a much larger clone differs from it by one base. J is TRBJ2-5 and V is TRBV10-3; 11 nucleotides match TRBD1. The CDR3 runs 15 residues. The V gene's germline CDR1 is ENHRY and CDR2 SYGVKD. The CDR3 DNA follows: TGTGCCATCAGGGGGACAGGGGGGCACCAAGAGACCCGGTACTTC. Its protein product is CAIRGTGGHQETRYF.

This clonotype was observed at least ten times. The J gene is TRBJ1-4, the V gene TRBV4-3, with D uncertain. Germline loops: CDR1 LGHNA, CDR2 YSLEER. The CDR3 has 13 residues. The V end lost 0 bases, the J end lost 8 bases, and 7 bases lay between the germline ends. As DNA, the CDR3 is TGCGCCAGCAGCCAAGATCTTTGGGAAAAACTGTTTTTT. Translated, it gives CASSQDLWEKLFF.

This clonotype has at least ten counts. CDR3 sequence (DNA): TGTGCCAGCAGTTGGGGGACTAGCGTACAAGAGACCCAGTACTTC. Its translation is CASSWGTSVQETQYF. The V and J genes are TRBV12-3 or TRBV12-4 and TRBJ2-5, with 10 positions matching TRBD2. This CDR3 comprises 15 residues. V lost 4 bases, J lost 2 bases, and 4 bases stayed unmatched.

In its sample, this clonotype was seen many times. This chain connects TRBV2 to TRBJ2-7, with 11 bases matching TRBD2. V dropped 4 bases and J dropped 2; count of bases not matched to a gene: 1. This CDR3 comprises 14 residues. CDR1 is SNHLY and CDR2 is FYNNEI in the germline V gene. The CDR3 protein is CASSVSGGAYEQYF. CDR3 in DNA: TGTGCCAGCAGTGTTAGCGGGGGGGCCTACGAGCAGTACTTC.

The V gene is TRBV19, the J gene TRBJ2-7, with unresolved D. The length of the CDR3 is 15 residues. Trimming took 3 bases from V and 2 from J, leaving 14 bases between them. CDR1 is LNHDA and CDR2 is SQIVND in the germline V gene (reference sequence). CDR3 DNA sequence: TGTGCCAGTAGTATTTTGAGAGTTCCGACCTACGAGCAGTACTTC. Amino acid sequence: CASSILRVPTYEQYF.

This clonotype was seen repeatedly, ten times or more. The chain uses TRBV29-1 and TRBJ2-5; D perhaps matches TRBD1 (5 bases). The germline gives CDR1 SQVTM, CDR2 ANQGSEA. CDR3 length: 13 amino acids. V was pared by 1 base and J by 7 bases, with 13 bases between. This CDR3 reads CSVEGRVRATQYF. As DNA, the CDR3 is TGCAGCGTTGAAGGCAGGGTCCGGGCGACCCAGTACTTC. The full variable domain, in which reference TRBV29-1 and TRBJ2-5 provide the parts outside the CDR3, is SAVISQKPSRDICQRGTSLTIQCQVDSQVTMMFWYRQQPGQSLTLIATANQGSEATYESGFVIDKFPISRPNLTFSTLTVSNMSPEDSSIYLCSVEGRVRATQYFGPGTRLLVL.

There are many counts of this clonotype. The CDR3 DNA reads TGTGCCAGCAGCCCAGGGAATGGCTACACCTTC. Its translation: CASSPGNGYTF. The rearrangement uses TRBV12-3 or TRBV12-4 and TRBJ1-2, with D possibly matching TRBD1 (5 bases). This CDR3 spans 11 amino acids. V lost 6 bases, J lost 6 bases, and 8 bases lay in between.

This clonotype showed up many times. The CDR3 region is CATTRDFTDTQYF. CDR3 coding DNA: TGTGCCACCACGAGGGACTTCACAGATACGCAGTATTTT. The rearrangement joins TRBV15 to TRBJ2-3, with D possibly TRBD2 on 6 matching bases. Trimming pared 7 bases from V and 2 bases from J, leaving 10 bases between. CDR1 and CDR2 (germline): LNHNV, YYDKDF (reference sequence). CDR3 size: 13 residues.

The chain employs TRBV3-1 and TRBJ1-2; D is perhaps TRBD1 (5 bases). The CDR3 sequence is 18 residues long. Trimming took 1 base from V and 4 from J, leaving 22 bases between them. Germline V gene data show CDR1 as LGHDT and CDR2 as YNNKEL (reference sequence). The CDR3 region is CASSQVGLAAKGSYGYTF. CDR3 DNA: TGTGCCAGCAGCCAAGTTGGGCTGGCGGCGAAGGGGAGCTATGGCTACACCTTC. Full variable domain (missing parts from reference TRBV3-1 and TRBJ1-2): DTAVSQTPKYLVTQMGNDKSIKCEQNLGHDTMYWYKQDSKKFLKIMFSYNNKELIINETVPNRFSPKSPDKAHLNLHINSLELGDSAVYFCASSQVGLAAKGSYGYTFGSGTRLTVV.